A selection of T cell receptor beta chains follows, all from one sample in a study of blood T cell repertoires in COVID-19. The data were produced by immunoSEQ multiplex PCR, yet TCRdb's version contains in-frame clones alone and is incomplete. The table shows about 91,000 clones, with approximately 77% occurring only once. The sequenced sample consisted of peripheral blood. Receptors were obtained from an elderly woman with acute or convalescent COVID-19. Both conserved end residues are part of each CDR3. Each record gives: D gene, V gene, clone size, J gene, CDR3 protein, CDR3 DNA. D genes are given only for firm matches. Expanded clones are given a class, and other clones once, few, many or no size at all.

d_call: TRBD1; v_call: TRBV18; clone_size: .; j_call: TRBJ1-2; cdr3_aa: CASSLGQGTNYGYTF; cdr3_nt: TGTGCCAGCTCACTGGGACAGGGGACTAACTATGGCTACACCTTC
d_call: .; v_call: TRBV4-3; clone_size: .; j_call: TRBJ1-1; cdr3_aa: CASSQDGAARDTEAFF; cdr3_nt: TGCGCCAGCAGCCAAGATGGGGCAGCCCGAGACACTGAAGCTTTCTTT
d_call: TRBD1; v_call: TRBV13; clone_size: .; j_call: TRBJ1-6; cdr3_aa: CASSRGRGTGSPLHF; cdr3_nt: TGTGCCAGCAGCAGGGGGCGGGGAACGGGATCACCCCTCCACTTT
d_call: TRBD1; v_call: TRBV3-1/TRBV3-2; clone_size: .; j_call: TRBJ1-2; cdr3_aa: CASSPWGQGANYGYTF; cdr3_nt: TGTGCCAGCAGCCCATGGGGGCAGGGGGCTAACTATGGCTACACCTTC
d_call: TRBD2; v_call: TRBV3-1/TRBV3-2; clone_size: once; j_call: TRBJ2-6; cdr3_aa: CASSHGGTSGISQILLGANVLTF; cdr3_nt: TGTGCCAGCAGCCACGGTGGGACTAGCGGGATTTCCCAAATCCTTCTCGGGGCCAACGTCCTGACTTTC
d_call: TRBD1; v_call: TRBV28; clone_size: .; j_call: TRBJ2-7; cdr3_aa: CASSLRQGRSYEQYF; cdr3_nt: TGTGCCAGCAGTCTACGACAGGGCCGATCCTACGAGCAGTACTTC
d_call: .; v_call: TRBV2; clone_size: .; j_call: TRBJ2-6; cdr3_aa: CASVLGASGANVLTF; cdr3_nt: TGTGCCAGCGTCCTAGGGGCCTCTGGGGCCAACGTCCTGACTTTC
d_call: .; v_call: TRBV7-8; clone_size: many; j_call: TRBJ1-1; cdr3_aa: CASSLGWQNTEAFF; cdr3_nt: TGTGCCAGCAGCTTAGGTTGGCAGAACACTGAAGCTTTCTTT
d_call: .; v_call: TRBV7-9; clone_size: few; j_call: TRBJ1-4; cdr3_aa: CASSLAGGGEKLFF; cdr3_nt: TGTGCCAGCAGCTTAGCCGGGGGTGGAGAAAAACTGTTTTTT
d_call: .; v_call: TRBV25-1; clone_size: .; j_call: TRBJ1-2; cdr3_aa: CASSESRQGGYTF; cdr3_nt: TGTGCCAGCAGTGAATCGAGGCAGGGGGGCTACACCTTC
d_call: .; v_call: TRBV28; clone_size: .; j_call: TRBJ1-2; cdr3_aa: CASSLGRTNYGYTF; cdr3_nt: TGTGCCAGCAGTTTAGGCAGGACTAACTATGGCTACACCTTC
d_call: TRBD1; v_call: TRBV18; clone_size: few; j_call: TRBJ1-1; cdr3_aa: CASSPGQASTEAFF; cdr3_nt: TGTGCCAGCTCACCGGGACAGGCCAGCACTGAAGCTTTCTTT
d_call: TRBD1; v_call: TRBV19; clone_size: .; j_call: TRBJ2-5; cdr3_aa: CASSMGGQGPGETQYF; cdr3_nt: TGTGCCAGTAGTATGGGAGGACAGGGCCCTGGGGAGACCCAGTACTTC
d_call: .; v_call: TRBV7-2; clone_size: few; j_call: TRBJ1-5; cdr3_aa: CASSSSNSQPQHF; cdr3_nt: TGTGCCAGCAGCTCATCCAATTCTCAGCCCCAGCATTTT
d_call: TRBD2; v_call: TRBV10-3; clone_size: .; j_call: TRBJ2-1; cdr3_aa: CAISPSGSGDEQFF; cdr3_nt: TGTGCCATCTCCCCTAGCGGGAGTGGAGATGAGCAGTTCTTC
d_call: .; v_call: TRBV30; clone_size: .; j_call: TRBJ1-5; cdr3_aa: CAWTGGGNQPQHF; cdr3_nt: TGTGCCTGGACGGGGGGGGGCAATCAGCCCCAGCATTTT
d_call: TRBD1; v_call: TRBV5-1; clone_size: .; j_call: TRBJ1-4; cdr3_aa: CASRIRGDRGDEKLFF; cdr3_nt: TGCGCCAGCAGGATCAGAGGGGACAGGGGTGATGAAAAACTGTTTTTT
d_call: .; v_call: TRBV6-1; clone_size: .; j_call: TRBJ1-2; cdr3_aa: CASSEGRAYGYTF; cdr3_nt: TGTGCCAGCAGTGAAGGCAGGGCCTATGGCTACACCTTC
d_call: TRBD1; v_call: TRBV4-1; clone_size: .; j_call: TRBJ1-3; cdr3_aa: CASSQGGLEGASGNTIYF; cdr3_nt: TGCGCCAGCAGCCAAGGAGGGCTGGAGGGGGCCTCTGGAAACACCATATATTTT
d_call: .; v_call: TRBV5-1; clone_size: .; j_call: TRBJ1-5; cdr3_aa: CASRQEGNQPQHF; cdr3_nt: TGCGCCAGTAGACAGGAGGGCAATCAGCCCCAGCATTTT
d_call: .; v_call: TRBV18; clone_size: few; j_call: TRBJ2-2; cdr3_aa: CASSPRGQDLAGELFF; cdr3_nt: TGTGCCAGCTCTCCACGGGGGCAGGACCTCGCCGGGGAGCTGTTTTTT
d_call: TRBD1; v_call: TRBV19; clone_size: .; j_call: TRBJ1-1; cdr3_aa: CASRGQVGTKAFF; cdr3_nt: TGTGCCAGTAGGGGACAGGTTGGGACAAAAGCTTTCTTT
d_call: .; v_call: TRBV7-8; clone_size: once; j_call: TRBJ1-1; cdr3_aa: CASSLVGGWGAFF; cdr3_nt: TGTGCCAGCAGCTTAGTCGGGGGATGGGGAGCTTTCTTT
d_call: .; v_call: TRBV9; clone_size: .; j_call: TRBJ1-1; cdr3_aa: CASSPNLERTEAFF; cdr3_nt: TGTGCCAGCAGCCCCAACCTCGAGCGCACTGAAGCTTTCTTT
d_call: TRBD2; v_call: TRBV5-1; clone_size: .; j_call: TRBJ2-5; cdr3_aa: CASRRASGGETQYF; cdr3_nt: TGCGCCAGCAGGCGAGCTAGCGGGGGCGAGACCCAGTACTTC
d_call: TRBD1; v_call: TRBV4-3; clone_size: .; j_call: TRBJ2-2; cdr3_aa: CASSRRTGGSTGELFF; cdr3_nt: TGCGCCAGCAGCCGACGGACAGGGGGTAGCACCGGGGAGCTGTTTTTT
d_call: TRBD1; v_call: TRBV7-6; clone_size: .; j_call: TRBJ2-3; cdr3_aa: CASGYRGYPPTDTQYF; cdr3_nt: TGTGCCAGCGGTTACAGGGGGTATCCTCCCACAGATACGCAGTATTTT
d_call: TRBD2; v_call: TRBV11-3; clone_size: .; j_call: TRBJ2-5; cdr3_aa: CASSLGLAGGTQETQYF; cdr3_nt: TGTGCCAGCAGCTTGGGGCTAGCGGGGGGGACCCAAGAGACCCAGTACTTC
d_call: .; v_call: TRBV19; clone_size: .; j_call: TRBJ1-3; cdr3_aa: CASSGQSGNTIYF; cdr3_nt: TGTGCCAGTAGTGGACAGTCCGGAAACACCATATATTTT
d_call: .; v_call: TRBV18; clone_size: .; j_call: TRBJ1-6; cdr3_aa: CASSPSGQYNSPLHF; cdr3_nt: TGTGCCAGCTCCCCGTCCGGACAGTATAATTCACCCCTCCACTTT
d_call: TRBD1; v_call: TRBV19; clone_size: .; j_call: TRBJ1-2; cdr3_aa: CASSRGQGTNYGYTF; cdr3_nt: TGTGCCAGTAGCCGGGGACAGGGTACTAACTATGGCTACACCTTC
d_call: .; v_call: TRBV5-5; clone_size: .; j_call: TRBJ1-1; cdr3_aa: CASSWGGNWNTEAFF; cdr3_nt: TGTGCCAGCAGCTGGGGGGGAAATTGGAACACTGAAGCTTTCTTT
d_call: .; v_call: TRBV7-2; clone_size: .; j_call: TRBJ1-5; cdr3_aa: CASSFERGNQPQHF; cdr3_nt: TGTGCCAGCAGCTTCGAGAGGGGCAATCAGCCCCAGCATTTT
d_call: .; v_call: TRBV21-1; clone_size: once; j_call: TRBJ2-5; cdr3_aa: CASRWVLGGETQYF; cdr3_nt: TGTGCCAGCAGATGGGTTCTGGGAGGAGAGACCCAGTACTTC
d_call: .; v_call: TRBV12-5; clone_size: .; j_call: TRBJ2-3; cdr3_aa: CASGLVAVDTQYF; cdr3_nt: TGTGCTAGTGGTTTGGTGGCAGTTGATACGCAGTATTTT
d_call: TRBD1; v_call: TRBV7-9; clone_size: .; j_call: TRBJ2-1; cdr3_aa: CASSLGSQGDNEQFF; cdr3_nt: TGTGCCAGCAGCTTAGGTTCACAGGGGGACAATGAGCAGTTCTTC
d_call: TRBD1; v_call: TRBV5-4; clone_size: once; j_call: TRBJ1-1; cdr3_aa: CASSADRVLTEAFF; cdr3_nt: TGTGCCAGCAGCGCAGACAGGGTTTTGACTGAAGCTTTCTTT
d_call: TRBD1; v_call: TRBV19; clone_size: .; j_call: TRBJ2-7; cdr3_aa: CASSPGQGGPYEQYF; cdr3_nt: TGTGCCAGTAGTCCAGGACAGGGGGGTCCCTACGAGCAGTACTTC
d_call: .; v_call: TRBV24-1; clone_size: .; j_call: TRBJ2-3; cdr3_aa: CATSGGGEVTDTQYF; cdr3_nt: TGTGCCACCAGTGGGGGCGGGGAGGTCACAGATACGCAGTATTTT
d_call: .; v_call: TRBV28; clone_size: .; j_call: TRBJ1-1; cdr3_aa: CAIALNTEAFF; cdr3_nt: TGTGCCATAGCCTTGAACACTGAAGCTTTCTTT
d_call: .; v_call: TRBV7-9; clone_size: .; j_call: TRBJ1-5; cdr3_aa: CASSPGVAGQPQHF; cdr3_nt: TGTGCCAGCAGCCCTGGGGTAGCGGGTCAGCCCCAGCATTTT
d_call: .; v_call: TRBV10-3; clone_size: once; j_call: TRBJ1-6; cdr3_aa: CAISVGGDSPLHF; cdr3_nt: TGTGCCATCAGTGTGGGTGGAGATTCACCCCTCCACTTT
d_call: TRBD1; v_call: TRBV3-1/TRBV3-2; clone_size: .; j_call: TRBJ1-1; cdr3_aa: CASSPRTGMNTEAFF; cdr3_nt: TGTGCCAGCAGCCCCCGGACAGGAATGAACACTGAAGCTTTCTTT
d_call: .; v_call: TRBV19; clone_size: .; j_call: TRBJ2-3; cdr3_aa: CASSITGITDTQYF; cdr3_nt: TGTGCCAGTAGTATAACCGGGATTACAGATACGCAGTATTTT
d_call: .; v_call: TRBV7-3; clone_size: .; j_call: TRBJ1-1; cdr3_aa: CASRRTPNTEAFF; cdr3_nt: TGTGCCAGCAGAAGGACACCGAACACTGAAGCTTTCTTT
d_call: TRBD1; v_call: TRBV3-1/TRBV3-2; clone_size: .; j_call: TRBJ2-1; cdr3_aa: CASRRQGSYNEQFF; cdr3_nt: TGTGCCAGCAGAAGACAGGGGTCCTACAATGAGCAGTTCTTC
d_call: .; v_call: TRBV5-8; clone_size: .; j_call: TRBJ2-3; cdr3_aa: CASSVGGSDTQYF; cdr3_nt: TGTGCCAGCAGCGTGGGAGGTTCAGATACGCAGTATTTT
d_call: .; v_call: TRBV7-2; clone_size: .; j_call: TRBJ2-1; cdr3_aa: CASSLVGQGGYNEQFF; cdr3_nt: TGTGCCAGCAGCTTAGTTGGTCAGGGGGGCTACAATGAGCAGTTCTTC
d_call: TRBD2; v_call: TRBV7-9; clone_size: once; j_call: TRBJ2-1; cdr3_aa: CASREGAYNEQFF; cdr3_nt: TGTGCCAGTCGGGAGGGCGCCTACAATGAGCAGTTCTTC
d_call: TRBD1; v_call: TRBV6-5; clone_size: .; j_call: TRBJ2-7; cdr3_aa: CASTRAGGDEQYF; cdr3_nt: TGTGCCAGCACCCGGGCAGGGGGCGACGAGCAGTACTTC
d_call: .; v_call: TRBV6-2/TRBV6-3; clone_size: .; j_call: TRBJ2-2; cdr3_aa: CASSYTGQRSYTGELFF; cdr3_nt: TGTGCCAGCAGTTACACTGGACAGAGAAGTTATACCGGGGAGCTGTTTTTT
d_call: TRBD1; v_call: TRBV2; clone_size: .; j_call: TRBJ2-7; cdr3_aa: CASRGQGTYEQYF; cdr3_nt: TGTGCCAGCAGAGGACAGGGGACTTACGAGCAGTACTTC
d_call: TRBD2; v_call: TRBV4-2; clone_size: .; j_call: TRBJ2-3; cdr3_aa: CASSRTRSETQYF; cdr3_nt: TGTGCCAGCAGCCGGACTAGATCTGAAACGCAGTATTTT
d_call: .; v_call: TRBV3-1/TRBV3-2; clone_size: once; j_call: TRBJ2-3; cdr3_aa: CASSLNGADTQYF; cdr3_nt: TGTGCCAGCAGCTTAAACGGGGCAGATACGCAGTATTTT
d_call: TRBD1; v_call: TRBV4-3; clone_size: .; j_call: TRBJ1-3; cdr3_aa: CASSPNRQGASGNTIYF; cdr3_nt: TGCGCCAGCAGCCCAAATAGACAGGGGGCGTCTGGAAACACCATATATTTT
d_call: TRBD1; v_call: TRBV11-2; clone_size: few; j_call: TRBJ2-5; cdr3_aa: CASSQGQGSNQETQYF; cdr3_nt: TGTGCCAGCAGCCAGGGACAGGGGTCAAATCAAGAGACCCAGTACTTC
d_call: .; v_call: TRBV3-1/TRBV3-2; clone_size: few; j_call: TRBJ1-4; cdr3_aa: CASSPQAGNGGNEKLFF; cdr3_nt: TGTGCCAGCAGCCCCCAGGCAGGGAATGGCGGTAATGAAAAACTGTTTTTT
d_call: TRBD1; v_call: TRBV19; clone_size: .; j_call: TRBJ2-6; cdr3_aa: CASSSRTGGTGANVLTF; cdr3_nt: TGTGCCAGTAGTAGCCGGACAGGGGGCACTGGGGCCAACGTCCTGACTTTC
d_call: .; v_call: TRBV28; clone_size: .; j_call: TRBJ2-5; cdr3_aa: CASSFFSRETRETQYF; cdr3_nt: TGTGCCAGCAGTTTCTTCTCCCGGGAGACCAGGGAGACCCAGTACTTC